This TCR beta chain was sequenced for a study of T-cell memory formation after mild COVID-19. Study as a whole: Clusters were largely donor specific. Whole-study findings and limits: Clones that shrank (day 15 to 85) were balanced CD4/CD8, whereas later expanders leaned CD4+. Contracting CD4+ clones lay largely in CM and EM, with CD8+ ones residing in EMRA. Pre-infection memory carried some responding clones, suggesting that cross-reactive memory joined.

TCRdb re-called the 5' RACE reads with MiXCR, one entry per CDR3 protein. The sample holds 200,000 to 300,000 distinct CDR3 sequences, 15% to 17% seen once. This clonotype has a handful of counts. What it binds is unknown. The CDR3 runs to 14 residues. V was cut by 4 bases and J by 3 bases, with 10 bases left in between. The chain has TRBV12-3 or TRBV12-4 and TRBJ1-5; D is possibly TRBD1 (5 bases). Specimen: PBMCs or a T cell subset sorted from them (not recorded which). The clonotype was recovered from an adult woman who had mild COVID-19 (a few samples of this study predate the infection). Cell type and time point are not known. CDR3 sequence reads: CASSSDGHNQPQHF. For the CDR3, the DNA is TGTGCCAGCAGTTCCGACGGACACAATCAGCCCCAGCATTTT.